This T cell receptor beta chain derives from a study of regulatory T cells in long-lasting Graves disease. Many counts were recorded for this clonotype. This CDR3 region has 15 residues. Trimming cost V 2 bases and J 1 base, with 9 bases left between them. CDR1 and CDR2 from the germline V gene are MDHEN and SYDVKM. Building the TCR beta libraries relied on iRepertoire HTBI primers, and CDR3 regions underwent Arm-PCR. TCRdb processed the multiplex PCR reads anew with MiXCR; each CDR3 protein has one entry. The sample shows under 450,000 distinct CDR3 sequences, over 9.5% of them seen only once. Time point given: newly diagnosed GD, antithyroid drugs for less than 3 months. The TCR library was made from RNA extracted from PBMCs. It was American Thyroid Association guidelines that determined Graves' disease diagnosis. These data also formed part of another study, on T cells in Graves' hyperthyroidism and ophthalmopathy. As that report states: In the analysis, a 13 V-J model separated ophthalmopathy from stable hyperthyroidism.

The sequence was obtained from a young woman with Graves disease. Sequencing was performed on peripheral blood mononuclear cells (PBMCs), taken at new diagnosis, from a patient treated with antithyroid drugs. The genes are TRBV28 and TRBJ1-3; D is unclear. The CDR3 sequence: CASSLGRGSGNTIYF. The DNA for the CDR3 is TGTGCCAGCAGTTTAGGTCGTGGGTCTGGAAACACCATATATTTT.